This T cell receptor (beta chain) was profiled in a study of blood T cell repertoires in COVID-19. Whole-study context: COVID-19 samples collected from the United States, Italy and Spain covered acute and convalescent phases.

The authors' processing: Reference gene primer amplification in the assay estimated nucleated cell counts. Clones were read by immunoSEQ multiplex PCR, and TCRdb kept only the in-frame ones, dropping some. The V and J calls and clone size are taken from that table; D and trimming were inferred from the DNA. The table includes about 180,000 clones, roughly nine tenths detected once. The ends lost 4 bases at V and 4 bases at J; junction bases unmatched: 3. The CDR3 extends over 14 amino acids. Per germline, CDR1 SGHNT and CDR2 YYREEE (reference sequence). The V gene is TRBV5-4, the J gene TRBJ2-1, with TRBD2 matching over 9 bases. Sequences were obtained from peripheral blood. This clonotype was sampled from a man aged 18 to 30 who had recovered from COVID-19. CDR3 amino acids: CASSRLAEYNEQFF. CDR3 DNA sequence: TGTGCCAGCAGCCGACTAGCGGAGTACAATGAGCAGTTCTTC. Drawing the rest from reference TRBV5-4 and TRBJ2-1, the complete variable domain is ETGVTQSPTHLIKTRGQQVTLRCSSQSGHNTVSWYQQALGQGPQFIFQYYREEENGRGNFPPRFSGLQFPNYSSELNVNALELDDSALYLCASSRLAEYNEQFFGPGTRLTVL.